This TCR beta chain was obtained from a study of T cells in localized non-small cell lung cancer. Produced via immunoSEQ multiplex PCR; TCRdb's table is partial and in-frame only. Among more than 1,400 clones listed, under 20% were seen once. Study-level results: Compared with tumor, uninvolved adjacent lung displayed greater T cell clonality, ranking highest overall. Owing to sequencing of a solitary tumor region, heterogeneity cannot be discounted.

Per germline, CDR1 SGHNT and CDR2 YENEEA. The CDR3 is 15 amino acids. V gave up 6 bases and J gave up 0 bases, with 11 bases separating them. This clone was recorded a few times. As yet, its antigen is unknown. This chain connects TRBV11-3 to TRBJ1-4; D not certain. This clonotype was sampled from a female donor older than 55 with stage II lung adenocarcinoma. Sequencing was performed on normal lung tissue next to the tumor, taken before any cancer treatment. Here the CDR3 DNA reads TGTGCCAGCAGGGCGAGGGCCGCAACTAATGAAAAACTGTTTTTT. Translating it yields CASRARAATNEKLFF.